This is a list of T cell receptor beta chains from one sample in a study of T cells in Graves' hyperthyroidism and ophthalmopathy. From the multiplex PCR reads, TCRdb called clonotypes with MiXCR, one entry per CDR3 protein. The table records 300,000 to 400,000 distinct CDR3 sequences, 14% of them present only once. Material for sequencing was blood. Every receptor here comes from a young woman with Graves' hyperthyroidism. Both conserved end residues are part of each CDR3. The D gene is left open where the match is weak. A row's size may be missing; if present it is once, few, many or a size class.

CDR3 DNA: TGTGCCAGCTCCCCCGGCAGGGACAATCAGCCCCAGCATTTT
CDR3 protein: CASSPGRDNQPQHF
clone size: .
CDR3 length: 14
D gene: .
J gene: TRBJ1-5
V gene: TRBV18

CDR3 DNA: TGCAGTGCTAGCCAGGGAGAGACCCAGTACTTC
CDR3 protein: CSASQGETQYF
clone size: many
CDR3 length: 11
D gene: .
J gene: TRBJ2-5
V gene: TRBV20-1

CDR3 DNA: TGCAGTGCTTTGGACACGGTGAAAAACATTCAGTACTTC
CDR3 protein: CSALDTVKNIQYF
clone size: few
CDR3 length: 13
D gene: .
J gene: TRBJ2-4
V gene: TRBV20-1

CDR3 DNA: TGCAGTGCTAGACCCCGGGGCCGGGAGGGCCGTGAGACCCAGTACTTC
CDR3 protein: CSARPRGREGRETQYF
clone size: .
CDR3 length: 16
D gene: TRBD2
J gene: TRBJ2-5
V gene: TRBV20-1

CDR3 DNA: TGTGCCTGGACGGGAGGGACTCCTTATAATGAGCAGTTCTTC
CDR3 protein: CAWTGGTPYNEQFF
clone size: few
CDR3 length: 14
D gene: TRBD2
J gene: TRBJ2-1
V gene: TRBV30

CDR3 DNA: TGTGCCAGCAGTCCAGTTAGCGGGAGGGCCAACAATGAGCAGTTCTTC
CDR3 protein: CASSPVSGRANNEQFF
clone size: many
CDR3 length: 16
D gene: TRBD2
J gene: TRBJ2-1
V gene: TRBV28

CDR3 DNA: TGCAGTGCTAGATATCAGGGCAATGAGCAGTTCTTC
CDR3 protein: CSARYQGNEQFF
clone size: many
CDR3 length: 12
D gene: .
J gene: TRBJ2-1
V gene: TRBV20-1

CDR3 DNA: TGTGCCAGCAGTTCCCCTCATCGGGCGGATGGGGCCAACGTCCTGACTTTC
CDR3 protein: CASSSPHRADGANVLTF
clone size: few
CDR3 length: 17
D gene: .
J gene: TRBJ2-6
V gene: TRBV12-3/TRBV12-4

CDR3 DNA: TGTGCCAGCTCACCACCCGGATCTGAGACCCAGTACTTC
CDR3 protein: CASSPPGSETQYF
clone size: few
CDR3 length: 13
D gene: .
J gene: TRBJ2-5
V gene: TRBV18

CDR3 DNA: TGTGCCAGCAGCTTGACTGATTCCTCCTACGAGCAGTACTTC
CDR3 protein: CASSLTDSSYEQYF
clone size: many
CDR3 length: 14
D gene: .
J gene: TRBJ2-7
V gene: TRBV5-8

CDR3 DNA: TGTGCCAGCAATCCTGGGCTGGGTCTCTCGGACATTCAGTACTTC
CDR3 protein: CASNPGLGLSDIQYF
clone size: .
CDR3 length: 15
D gene: .
J gene: TRBJ2-4
V gene: TRBV6-1

CDR3 DNA: TGTGCCAGCAGTCTCCTGGAGGTAACCACTGAAGCTTTCTTT
CDR3 protein: CASSLLEVTTEAFF
clone size: .
CDR3 length: 14
D gene: .
J gene: TRBJ1-1
V gene: TRBV2

CDR3 DNA: TGTGCCAGCAGCCCCCGAGGGGATACGCAGTATTTT
CDR3 protein: CASSPRGDTQYF
clone size: many
CDR3 length: 12
D gene: .
J gene: TRBJ2-3
V gene: TRBV7-9

CDR3 DNA: TGTGCCATCAGTGAGGAACCCAGGGAGGCTGGCTACACCTTC
CDR3 protein: CAISEEPREAGYTF
clone size: many
CDR3 length: 14
D gene: .
J gene: TRBJ1-2
V gene: TRBV10-3

CDR3 DNA: TGCAGTGCTAGGGACAGACAGAGCTACACCGGGGAGCTGTTTTTT
CDR3 protein: CSARDRQSYTGELFF
clone size: few
CDR3 length: 15
D gene: .
J gene: TRBJ2-2
V gene: TRBV20-1

CDR3 DNA: TGTGCCATAGGACAGACCGAAGAGACCCAGTACTTC
CDR3 protein: CAIGQTEETQYF
clone size: many
CDR3 length: 12
D gene: .
J gene: TRBJ2-5
V gene: TRBV2

CDR3 DNA: TGTGCCAGCACGTCGGGGGCGGGAAATTCACCCCTCCACTTT
CDR3 protein: CASTSGAGNSPLHF
clone size: few
CDR3 length: 14
D gene: .
J gene: TRBJ1-6
V gene: TRBV28

CDR3 DNA: TGTGCCAGCAGTCCTCTAACAGGGGGGGACACTGAAGCTTTCTTT
CDR3 protein: CASSPLTGGDTEAFF
clone size: .
CDR3 length: 15
D gene: TRBD1
J gene: TRBJ1-1
V gene: TRBV6-1

CDR3 DNA: TGTGCCAGCTCCAGGGTCAGCTCTGGGGCCAACGTCCTGACTTTC
CDR3 protein: CASSRVSSGANVLTF
clone size: few
CDR3 length: 15
D gene: .
J gene: TRBJ2-6
V gene: TRBV28

CDR3 DNA: TGTGCCAGCAGCCCGGACAGGGGGCTTGGTCAGCCCCAGCATTTT
CDR3 protein: CASSPDRGLGQPQHF
clone size: few
CDR3 length: 15
D gene: TRBD1
J gene: TRBJ1-5
V gene: TRBV7-2

CDR3 DNA: TGTGCCACCACCGACAGTAACTATGGCTACACCTTC
CDR3 protein: CATTDSNYGYTF
clone size: many
CDR3 length: 12
D gene: .
J gene: TRBJ1-2
V gene: TRBV12-3/TRBV12-4

CDR3 DNA: TGTGCCAGCAGTTACTCTTCAGACCCAGGGTCAGGGAACTATGGCTACACCTTC
CDR3 protein: CASSYSSDPGSGNYGYTF
clone size: .
CDR3 length: 18
D gene: .
J gene: TRBJ1-2
V gene: TRBV6-5

CDR3 DNA: TGTGCCAGTAGTAAAGGGGGCGCGGCTAATGAGCAGTTCTTC
CDR3 protein: CASSKGGAANEQFF
clone size: .
CDR3 length: 14
D gene: TRBD1
J gene: TRBJ2-1
V gene: TRBV19

CDR3 DNA: TGTGCCAGCAGTAGCAGCGGGACAGGGCTCCACGAGCAGTACTTC
CDR3 protein: CASSSSGTGLHEQYF
clone size: .
CDR3 length: 15
D gene: TRBD1
J gene: TRBJ2-7
V gene: TRBV6-1

CDR3 DNA: TGTGCCAGCAGCCAAGTGCGTCTTCCGGATACGCAGTATTTT
CDR3 protein: CASSQVRLPDTQYF
clone size: few
CDR3 length: 14
D gene: .
J gene: TRBJ2-3
V gene: TRBV3-1

CDR3 DNA: TGTGCCAGCAGTTTACCCAGCGGGAGTTACACCGGGGAGCTGTTTTTT
CDR3 protein: CASSLPSGSYTGELFF
clone size: many
CDR3 length: 16
D gene: TRBD2
J gene: TRBJ2-2
V gene: TRBV12-3/TRBV12-4

CDR3 DNA: TGTGCCAGCAGTTACTCGAGGGTGGTTTACAATGAGCAGTTCTTC
CDR3 protein: CASSYSRVVYNEQFF
clone size: few
CDR3 length: 15
D gene: .
J gene: TRBJ2-1
V gene: TRBV6-2/TRBV6-3

CDR3 DNA: TGCAGTGCTCACGGGACTAGCGGGAGCGACTCCTACGAGCAGTACTTC
CDR3 protein: CSAHGTSGSDSYEQYF
clone size: many
CDR3 length: 16
D gene: TRBD2
J gene: TRBJ2-7
V gene: TRBV20-1

CDR3 DNA: TGTGCCAGCAGCTACCGGACAGGGCCGGACTACGAGCAGTACTTC
CDR3 protein: CASSYRTGPDYEQYF
clone size: many
CDR3 length: 15
D gene: TRBD1
J gene: TRBJ2-7
V gene: TRBV7-2

CDR3 DNA: TGTGCCAGCAGCTCACGGGATCACGCGTACCCCCAGGGTGAGCAGTTCTTC
CDR3 protein: CASSSRDHAYPQGEQFF
clone size: many
CDR3 length: 17
D gene: .
J gene: TRBJ2-1
V gene: TRBV7-9

CDR3 DNA: TGTGCCATCAGTGAGTCCGCAACGACAGGGAGTGATCAGCCCCAGCATTTT
CDR3 protein: CAISESATTGSDQPQHF
clone size: many
CDR3 length: 17
D gene: TRBD1
J gene: TRBJ1-5
V gene: TRBV10-3

CDR3 DNA: TGTGCCACCAGTGATTCCGGGACCCCCAATGAGCAGTTCTTC
CDR3 protein: CATSDSGTPNEQFF
clone size: .
CDR3 length: 14
D gene: .
J gene: TRBJ2-1
V gene: TRBV24-1

CDR3 DNA: TGTGCCAGCAGAAGAGACAGAAATGAAAAACTGTTTTTT
CDR3 protein: CASRRDRNEKLFF
clone size: many
CDR3 length: 13
D gene: .
J gene: TRBJ1-4
V gene: TRBV2

CDR3 DNA: TGTGCCAGCAGCCTGCAGTCTAACAAAAACATTCAGTACTTC
CDR3 protein: CASSLQSNKNIQYF
clone size: many
CDR3 length: 14
D gene: .
J gene: TRBJ2-4
V gene: TRBV7-2

CDR3 DNA: TGCGCCAGCAGCCAAGATTCGCTAGCGGGAATTGAGCAGTTCTTC
CDR3 protein: CASSQDSLAGIEQFF
clone size: .
CDR3 length: 15
D gene: TRBD2
J gene: TRBJ2-1
V gene: TRBV4-1

CDR3 DNA: TGTGCCAGCAGCTTAGATCCCTTGCACACCGGGGAGCTGTTTTTT
CDR3 protein: CASSLDPLHTGELFF
clone size: many
CDR3 length: 15
D gene: .
J gene: TRBJ2-2
V gene: TRBV7-2

CDR3 DNA: TGTGCCAGCAGTGAAAATTGGGAGACCCAGTACTTC
CDR3 protein: CASSENWETQYF
clone size: many
CDR3 length: 12
D gene: .
J gene: TRBJ2-5
V gene: TRBV2

CDR3 DNA: TGTGCCAGCAGCTATAGCGGAGGGGTAGAGACCCAGTTCTTC
CDR3 protein: CASSYSGGVETQFF
clone size: .
CDR3 length: 14
D gene: .
J gene: TRBJ2-1
V gene: TRBV7-3

CDR3 DNA: TGCGCCAGCAGCCGAGAGGGTCTAGCGGTCACAGATACGCAGTATTTT
CDR3 protein: CASSREGLAVTDTQYF
clone size: .
CDR3 length: 16
D gene: TRBD2
J gene: TRBJ2-3
V gene: TRBV4-3

CDR3 DNA: TGTGCCAGTAGTATGCAGGACGGAGGGGGCTACACCTTC
CDR3 protein: CASSMQDGGGYTF
clone size: .
CDR3 length: 13
D gene: .
J gene: TRBJ1-2
V gene: TRBV19

CDR3 DNA: TGCGCCCCAAGTGATCAGGGGAACACTGAAGCTTTCTTT
CDR3 protein: CAPSDQGNTEAFF
clone size: many
CDR3 length: 13
D gene: .
J gene: TRBJ1-1
V gene: TRBV5-1

CDR3 DNA: TGCAGTGCTAGAGATTGGGTAGCGGGAGTCCCAGATACGCAGTATTTT
CDR3 protein: CSARDWVAGVPDTQYF
clone size: many
CDR3 length: 16
D gene: TRBD2
J gene: TRBJ2-3
V gene: TRBV20-1

CDR3 DNA: TGTGCCAGCAGCCAAGACCCTCCCACGGCGGATCGCACAGATACGCAGTATTTT
CDR3 protein: CASSQDPPTADRTDTQYF
clone size: few
CDR3 length: 18
D gene: .
J gene: TRBJ2-3
V gene: TRBV3-1

CDR3 DNA: TGTGCCAGCAGTATTCCCGGGGTAAGCAATCAGCCCCAGCATTTT
CDR3 protein: CASSIPGVSNQPQHF
clone size: many
CDR3 length: 15
D gene: .
J gene: TRBJ1-5
V gene: TRBV28

CDR3 DNA: TGTGCCACCAGCCGAGGATTACAGGGGGCCTACGAGCAGTACTTC
CDR3 protein: CATSRGLQGAYEQYF
clone size: .
CDR3 length: 15
D gene: TRBD1
J gene: TRBJ2-7
V gene: TRBV15

CDR3 DNA: TGTGCCAGCAGTCTGATCGCTGAGCAGTTCTTC
CDR3 protein: CASSLIAEQFF
clone size: many
CDR3 length: 11
D gene: .
J gene: TRBJ2-1
V gene: TRBV28

CDR3 DNA: TGTGCCATCAGTGAAGGGACAGGGTATGGAGCGCAGTATTTT
CDR3 protein: CAISEGTGYGAQYF
clone size: few
CDR3 length: 14
D gene: TRBD1
J gene: TRBJ2-3
V gene: TRBV10-3

CDR3 DNA: TGCAGTGCTCCACTAGCGGGGAATAACAATGAGCAGTTCTTC
CDR3 protein: CSAPLAGNNNEQFF
clone size: many
CDR3 length: 14
D gene: TRBD2
J gene: TRBJ2-1
V gene: TRBV20-1

CDR3 DNA: TGTGCCAGCAGCACCCCCGGACAGGGCACCGGGGAGCTGTTTTTT
CDR3 protein: CASSTPGQGTGELFF
clone size: many
CDR3 length: 15
D gene: TRBD1
J gene: TRBJ2-2
V gene: TRBV5-4

CDR3 DNA: TGTGCCAGCAGTTTAGCTGGGTCTCCGGGTGGCTACACCTTC
CDR3 protein: CASSLAGSPGGYTF
clone size: .
CDR3 length: 14
D gene: .
J gene: TRBJ1-2
V gene: TRBV12-3/TRBV12-4

CDR3 DNA: TGTGCCATCAGTGGAAGCGGGAGCTCCTACGAGCAGTACTTC
CDR3 protein: CAISGSGSSYEQYF
clone size: many
CDR3 length: 14
D gene: TRBD2
J gene: TRBJ2-7
V gene: TRBV10-3